The 3 T cell receptor beta chains below were found in one sample sequenced in a study of CD8+ T cells in alopecia areata. RNA extraction was followed by reverse transcription into cDNA, which acted as the sequencing template. Clones were read by immunoSEQ multiplex PCR, and TCRdb kept only the in-frame ones, dropping some. The sample records 120,000 or so clones, about 61% being singletons. Specimen: CD4+ T cells sorted from blood. Receptor source: a human donor in good health.

This clone was detected only a few times. The V gene is TRBV9, the J gene TRBJ2-7; D is ambiguous. Germline CDR1 is SGDLS and CDR2 is YYNGEE. The CDR3 runs to 11 residues. The V gene lost 0 bases and the J gene lost 9 bases, with 7 bases spanning the gap. CDR3 amino acids: CASSVGPVQYF. The CDR3 DNA reads as TGTGCCAGCAGCGTAGGTCCAGTGCAGTACTTC.

The chain employs TRBV5-1 and TRBJ2-5; D tentatively reads TRBD1 or TRBD2 (5 bases each). Trimming removed 5 bases from V and 2 bases from J, with 10 bases in between. The CDR3 covers 13 residues. Germline CDR1 SGHRS, CDR2 YFSETQ. CDR3 protein: CASSRDGQETQYF. CDR3 in DNA: TGCGCCAGCAGTAGGGACGGTCAAGAGACCCAGTACTTC.

DNA for the CDR3: TGTGCCAGCAGTTCGAGGGTATCCTACGAGCAGTACTTC. It codes for CASSSRVSYEQYF. This sequence joins TRBV28 and TRBJ2-7; TRBD2 might be the D (5 bases). The CDR3 has 13 residues. V was trimmed by 4 bases and J by 1 base, leaving 8 bases between them. From germline, CDR1 is MDHEN and CDR2 SYDVKM.